The 18 T cell receptor beta chains below come from one sample, sequenced in a study of response to subunit inactivated influenza vaccine. Each CDR3 protein is one row after TCRdb ran MiXCR on the RT-PCR reads. The sample records hundreds of thousands of distinct CDR3 sequences, 14% being singletons. Sequences were derived from PBMCs from blood, sampled around 14 days before vaccination. The origin of the receptors is a man between 45 and 60 years old who received an inactivated influenza vaccine.

The chain couples TRBV10-3 to TRBJ2-1; 7 bases align to TRBD2. Germline V gene lookup returns CDR1 ENHRY and CDR2 SYGVKD. The J segment lost 6 bases and the V segment lost 4 bases, leaving 3 bases of the junction unmatched. This CDR3 has 13 residues. DNA for the CDR3: TGTGCCATCAGTGGTCTAGCGGCCAATGAGCAGTTCTTC. Encoded protein: CAISGLAANEQFF.

This clonotype was observed a handful of times. The chain joins TRBV5-1 to TRBJ2-7, with unresolved D. The CDR3 loop spans 13 amino acids. CDR1 and CDR2 (germline): SGHRS, YFSETQ. V was shortened by 4 bases and J by 1 base, with 9 bases between the two germline ends. CDR3 coding DNA: TGCGCCAGCAGCGGGTCAAGATCCTACGAGCAGTACTTC. This encodes CASSGSRSYEQYF.

There are a few counts of this clonotype. V is TRBV4-3 and J is TRBJ2-1; weak D call: TRBD2 (5 bases). Germline CDR1 and CDR2: LGHNA and YSLEER. V lost 0 bases to trimming and J lost 0 bases, with 12 bases between them. The CDR3 length is 17 residues. This CDR3 reads CASSQEMAGRSYNEQFF. The CDR3 region has the DNA TGCGCCAGCAGCCAAGAAATGGCGGGCCGCTCCTACAATGAGCAGTTCTTC.

The chain links TRBV7-2 to TRBJ2-1; 8 bases are shared with TRBD2. V lost 5 bases to trimming and J lost 0 bases; unmatched junction nucleotides: 9. CDR3 size: 17 residues. CDR1 is SGHTA and CDR2 is FQGNSA in the germline V gene. CDR3 region: CASSKRTSPFSYNEQFF. DNA of the CDR3: TGTGCCAGCAGCAAACGGACTAGCCCTTTCTCCTACAATGAGCAGTTCTTC.

The J gene is TRBJ2-3, the V gene TRBV4-3, with TRBD2 matching over 9 bases. Looked up from germline, CDR1 is LGHNA and CDR2 is YSLEER. This CDR3 contains 18 residues. The J segment lost 5 bases and the V segment lost 0 bases, leaving 12 bases of the junction unmatched. The CDR3 spells CASSQESSLAGPQDTQYF. CDR3 sequence (DNA): TGCGCCAGCAGCCAAGAATCATCGCTAGCGGGACCACAAGATACGCAGTATTTT.

This clonotype has ten or more counts. The chain links TRBV12-3 or TRBV12-4 to TRBJ2-7, with D unresolved. Trimming took off 6 bases at V and 3 bases at J, with 24 bases between the two ends. The CDR3 runs to 17 residues. CDR3 in amino acids: CASSPRQTAFTVYEQYF. As DNA, the CDR3 is TGTGCCAGCAGCCCGAGACAAACAGCTTTTACAGTCTACGAGCAGTACTTC.

This clonotype was picked up a small number of times. The chain is built from TRBV4-3 and TRBJ2-6, with D uncertain. CDR3 length: 16 residues. V lost 0 bases, J lost 5 bases, and 11 bases lay in between. Germline V gene sequence: CDR1 LGHNA, CDR2 YSLEER. The CDR3 DNA follows: TGCGCCAGCAGCCAAGAAGCCAGTAACAGGGCCAACGTCCTGACTTTC. This sequence encodes CASSQEASNRANVLTF.

This clonotype was counted a few times. CDR3 amino acids: CASSRAPGQGLYEQFF. The CDR3 DNA reads TGTGCCAGCAGCAGGGCCCCGGGACAGGGGTTATATGAGCAGTTCTTC. The gene calls are TRBV6-2 or TRBV6-3 and TRBJ2-1, with 10 bases aligning to TRBD1. The CDR3 contains 16 residues. The germline V gene has CDR1 MNHEY and CDR2 SVGEGT. Trimming at V came to 6 bases and at J to 8 bases, leaving 13 bases not matched to a gene.

This clonotype came up once. The chain joins TRBV27 to TRBJ2-3, with D unclear. The CDR3 loop spans 14 amino acids. V was pared by 2 bases and J by 4 bases, with 10 bases between. Germline V lookup: CDR1 MNHEY, CDR2 SMNVEV (reference sequence). The CDR3 here is CASSLIGIPDTQYF. The CDR3 DNA follows: TGTGCCAGCAGTTTAATAGGGATCCCAGATACGCAGTATTTT.

For this clonotype: A read error may explain this, as a much larger clone is one base away. The DNA of the CDR3 is TGTTCCAGCAGCCACGGGACGGTGAACAATGAGCAGTTCTTC. Protein sequence: CSSSHGTVNNEQFF. This chain joins TRBV6-1 and TRBJ2-1; possibly TRBD1 or TRBD2 for D (5 bases each). CDR3 length equals 14 residues. Germline V gene sequence: CDR1 MNHNS, CDR2 SASEGT.

The rearrangement links TRBV13 to TRBJ2-7, with 8 bases matching TRBD1. Trimming at V came to 5 bases and at J to 5 bases, leaving 8 bases not matched to a gene. CDR3 length: 14 residues. CDR1 and CDR2 (germline): PRHDT, FYEKMQ (reference sequence). As DNA, the CDR3 is TGTGCCAGCAGCATCGGACAGGGAATCCACGAGCAGTACTTC. Amino acid sequence: CASSIGQGIHEQYF.

The chain recombines TRBV4-2 with TRBJ2-4; D unresolved. The CDR3 extends over 19 amino acids. Between the trimmed V and J ends, which lost 5 bases and 1 base, there was a span of 24 bases. Germline V gene data show CDR1 as LGHNA and CDR2 as YNFKEQ. The CDR3 DNA reads TGTGCCAGCAGCGCAAGAGGAGTTGTCATGCCTGTGGCCAAAAACATTCAGTACTTC. As protein: CASSARGVVMPVAKNIQYF.

The chain has TRBV9 and TRBJ2-2; the D gene is possibly TRBD2 (6 bases). This CDR3 has 17 residues. The germline gives CDR1 SGDLS, CDR2 YYNGEE. Trimming took 4 bases from V and 5 from J, leaving 21 bases between them. In DNA form, the CDR3 reads TGTGCCAGCAGCCCTCATGGCGTATCGGGAGTAACCGGGGAGCTGTTTTTT. Its protein is CASSPHGVSGVTGELFF.

This chain links TRBV12-3 or TRBV12-4 with TRBJ2-1; 10 bases map to TRBD2. The J segment lost 8 bases and the V segment lost 2 bases, leaving 9 bases of the junction unmatched. The CDR3 has 16 residues. The CDR3 region is CASSLPLAGGPDEQFF. The CDR3 region has the DNA TGTGCCAGCAGTTTACCTTTAGCGGGGGGCCCCGATGAGCAGTTCTTC.

This clonotype was seen only a few times. This chain uses TRBV12-3 or TRBV12-4 with TRBJ2-3, with 11 bases aligning to TRBD2. Losses at the gene ends were 7 bases for V and 0 bases for J; bases not matched to a gene: 6. CDR3 length equals 16 residues. This CDR3 is CASILGLADSTDTQYF. The CDR3 nucleotides read TGTGCCAGCATCCTGGGACTAGCGGACAGCACAGATACGCAGTATTTT.

J is TRBJ1-2 and V is TRBV3-1, with TRBD1 matching 10 bases. The CDR3 has 14 amino acids. Per the germline V gene, CDR1 is LGHDT and CDR2 is YNNKEL (reference sequence). With V trimmed by 2 bases and J by 6 bases, 3 bases remained unmatched. In DNA, the CDR3 is TGTGCCAGCAGCCAACGGACAGGGGGTAATGGCTACACCTTC. Translating gives CASSQRTGGNGYTF.

This clonotype appeared a single time. A much larger clone lies one base from this, so it may be a read error. The J gene is TRBJ1-2, the V gene TRBV20-1; 8 nucleotides line up with TRBD1. Per the germline V gene, CDR1 is DFQATT and CDR2 is SNEGSKA (reference sequence). The CDR3 has 14 residues. CDR3 in amino acids: CSANQQGANYGYPF. For the CDR3, the DNA is TGCAGTGCAAACCAGCAGGGGGCTAACTATGGCTACCCCTTC.

This chain uses TRBV2 with TRBJ2-7, with D perhaps TRBD2 (5 bases). This CDR3 has 13 amino acids. Germline assignment: CDR1 SNHLY and CDR2 FYNNEI. Trimming stripped 7 bases from V and 0 bases from J, with 10 bases between. The CDR3 DNA is TGTGCCAGCATAACGGCGGGCTCCTACGAGCAGTACTTC. Protein: CASITAGSYEQYF.